This paragraph reports one T cell receptor beta chain. The data are from a study of shared clonotypes between healthy human individuals. Naive CD8 cells, CD45RO-negative and positively selected for CCR7, excluded terminally differentiated effector memory CD45RA+ cells. Assay execution proceeded at the deep level. Data came from immunoSEQ multiplex PCR; TCRdb stores just in-frame clones and leaves some out. The table has about 870,000 clones, more than 85% seen once; the top ten hold less than 25%. The V gene's germline CDR1 is SQVTM and CDR2 ANQGSEA. The CDR3 is made up of 12 amino acids. V lost 0 bases and J 12 bases, leaving 12 bases between the germline ends.

Source material: naive CD8+ T cells sorted from blood. The receptor comes from a man younger than 40 in good health. This chain uses TRBV29-1 with TRBJ2-1; weak D call: TRBD2 (6 bases). The CDR3 reads CSVEELAHGQFF. CDR3 bases: TGCAGCGTTGAAGAACTAGCTCACGGGCAGTTCTTC.